The 16 T cell receptor beta chains in this list originate from one sample, sequenced in a study of T cells in Graves' hyperthyroidism and ophthalmopathy. RNA transcripts served as the template for amplifying TCR beta CDR3 regions. Using the HTBI primer set, a first-round RT-PCR was run on the TCR CDR3. Using its own MiXCR run on the multiplex PCR reads, TCRdb lists one record per CDR3 protein. This table holds hundreds of thousands of distinct CDR3 sequences, roughly 14% found once. Specimen: blood. The receptors derive from a man aged 18 to 29 with Graves' ophthalmopathy.

The V and J genes are TRBV30 and TRBJ1-3; D is unclear. The CDR3 extends over 18 amino acids. Between the trimmed V and J ends, which lost 0 bases and 4 bases, there was a span of 22 bases. Looked up from germline, CDR1 is GTSNPN and CDR2 is SVGIG (reference sequence). CDR3 bases: TGTGCCTGGAGTGTAATCCGCCGCGGGTCGAACTGGGGAAACACCATATATTTT. Its translation is CAWSVIRRGSNWGNTIYF.

This clonotype was counted a few times. This rearrangement joins TRBV10-1 to TRBJ1-1; possible D gene TRBD1, 6 bases. This CDR3 has 13 amino acids. Germline V gene sequence: CDR1 WNHNN, CDR2 SYGVQD (reference sequence). The V end was cut by 10 bases, the J end by 3 bases, with 15 bases between. The CDR3 here is CATQEGGDTEAFF. DNA for the CDR3: TGCGCCACCCAGGAAGGGGGTGACACTGAAGCTTTCTTT.

The V call is TRBV3-1, the J call TRBJ2-7, with D possibly matching TRBD2 (6 bases). The CDR3 length is 15 residues. V lost 0 bases and J 1 base, leaving 10 bases between the germline ends. CDR1 is LGHDT, CDR2 YNNKEL, per germline (reference sequence). CDR3 amino acids: CASSQDGLASYEQYF. The CDR3 DNA reads TGTGCCAGCAGCCAAGACGGGCTAGCGTCCTACGAGCAGTACTTC.

This rearrangement joins TRBV28 to TRBJ1-5, with D perhaps TRBD1 (5 bases). The CDR3 contains 16 residues. Germline V lookup: CDR1 MDHEN, CDR2 SYDVKM. V lost 1 base and J lost 0, with 10 bases in between. Here the CDR3 DNA reads TGTGCCAGCAGTTTATTCCCAGGGCTTAGCAATCAGCCCCAGCATTTT. This codes for CASSLFPGLSNQPQHF. Full variable domain (missing parts from reference TRBV28 and TRBJ1-5): DVKVTQSSRYLVKRTGEKVFLECVQDMDHENMFWYRQDPGLGLRLIYFSYDVKMKEKGDIPEGYSVSREKKERFSLILESASTNQTSMYLCASSLFPGLSNQPQHFGDGTRLSIL.

This clonotype was recorded at least ten times. This sequence joins TRBV11-2 and TRBJ2-5; 8 nucleotides line up with TRBD2. Germline V gene sequence: CDR1 SGHAT, CDR2 FQNNGV. The CDR3 contains 16 residues. V dropped 5 bases and J dropped 1; count of bases not matched to a gene: 9. The CDR3 region is CASSGAAGGSQETQYF. In nucleotides, the CDR3 is TGTGCCAGCAGCGGCGCGGCGGGAGGCAGCCAAGAGACCCAGTACTTC. The full variable domain, its missing parts supplied by reference TRBV11-2 and TRBJ2-5, is EAGVAQSPRYKIIEKRQSVAFWCNPISGHATLYWYQQILGQGPKLLIQFQNNGVVDDSQLPKDRFSAERLKGVDSTLKIQPAKLEDSAVYLCASSGAAGGSQETQYFGPGTRLLVL.

This clonotype was recorded many times. The genes are TRBV5-1 and TRBJ1-1; a possible D gene is TRBD1 (5 bases). Trimming shortened V by 4 bases and J by 0 bases, and 22 bases separated the two germline ends. There are 18 residues in the CDR3. CDR1 and CDR2 (germline): SGHRS, YFSETQ. CDR3 loop: CASSPRWGSGVLNTEAFF. CDR3 DNA sequence: TGCGCCAGCAGCCCCCGGTGGGGGTCTGGTGTTCTGAACACTGAAGCTTTCTTT.

Ten or more counts support this clonotype. This chain uses TRBV30 with TRBJ2-3; D is perhaps TRBD2 (5 bases). This CDR3 has 15 residues. Germline CDR1 GTSNPN, CDR2 SVGIG (reference sequence). V lost 3 bases and J 0 bases, leaving 13 bases between the germline ends. CDR3 in DNA: TGTGCCTGGAGCGCTGGACTCTCTAGCACAGATACGCAGTATTTT. Encoded protein: CAWSAGLSSTDTQYF.

Remarks on this clonotype: At one boundary the junction diverges from the germline segment, which might be a read error. V and J are TRBV7-3 and TRBJ2-1; 7 bases agree with TRBD2. The germline CDR1 and CDR2 sequences are SGHTA and FQGTGA. This CDR3 region has 15 residues. The CDR3 nucleotides read TGCGCCAGCAGCCAAGACACTAGCGTGAGCAATGAGCAGTTCTTC. Translation: CASSQDTSVSNEQFF. Full variable domain (remainder filled in from reference TRBV7-3 and TRBJ2-1): GAGVSQTPSNKVTEKGKYVELRCDPISGHTALYWYRQSLGQGPEFLIYFQGTGAADDSGLPNDRFFAVRPEGSVSTLKIQRTERGDSAVYLCASSQDTSVSNEQFFGPGTRLTVL.

This clonotype came up many times. The rearrangement links TRBV7-2 to TRBJ1-5; D unclear. The V gene lost 4 bases and the J gene lost 0 bases, with 7 bases spanning the gap. CDR1 is SGHTA and CDR2 is FQGNSA in the germline V gene. CDR3 length: 14 residues. The CDR3 nucleotides read TGTGCCAGCAGCTCACAGTATAGCAATCAGCCCCAGCATTTT. It translates to CASSSQYSNQPQHF.

This clonotype was observed many times. V is TRBV27 and J is TRBJ2-5; 9 bases agree with TRBD2. This CDR3 spans 17 amino acids. The V and J ends lost 1 base and 1 base, in that order; junction bases with no gene match: 7. Germline loops: CDR1 MNHEY, CDR2 SMNVEV (reference sequence). The DNA for the CDR3 is TGTGCCAGCAGTTTATTTGCTAGCGGGACGTTCCAAGAGACCCAGTACTTC. It encodes CASSLFASGTFQETQYF.

The sample holds many counts of this clonotype. The junction differs from germline at one of its ends, possibly a read error. CDR3 residues: CASSLEYPGELFF. The CDR3 DNA is TGTGCCAGCAGCCTAGAGTATCCCGGGGAGCTGTTTTTT. The chain uses TRBV11-3 and TRBJ2-2; D unresolved. Germline-derived CDR1 and CDR2 are SGHNT and YENEEA. This CDR3 spans 13 amino acids. Supplemented by reference TRBV11-3 and TRBJ2-2, the full variable domain reads EAGVVQSPRYKIIEKKQPVAFWCNPISGHNTLYWYLQNLGQGPELLIRYENEEAVDDSQLPKDRFSAERLKGVDSTLKIQPAELGDSAVYLCASSLEYPGELFFGEGSRLTVL.

This clonotype was picked up many times. The V call is TRBV12-3 or TRBV12-4, the J call TRBJ1-1; the D gene is possibly TRBD1 (6 bases). This CDR3 contains 19 residues. The V end lost 0 bases, the J end lost 1 base, and 21 bases lay between the germline ends. The CDR3 is CASSLALRLGGQQNTEAFF. The CDR3 DNA reads TGTGCCAGCAGTTTAGCGCTAAGGTTGGGCGGACAGCAGAACACTGAAGCTTTCTTT.

Turning to this clonotype: One end of the junction is discordant with germline, which a read error may explain. The chain has TRBV27 and TRBJ2-5; TRBD2 matches at 13 bases. The germline V gene encodes CDR1 MNHEY and CDR2 SMNVEV (reference sequence). The CDR3 is 16 amino acids. For the CDR3, the DNA is TGTGCCAGCAGTTGGGACGGGACTAGCGGGGTCGTGACCCGGTACTTC. Translated, it gives CASSWDGTSGVVTRYF.

This clonotype has a handful of counts. This chain joins TRBV27 and TRBJ2-7; 9 bases match TRBD1. J lost 1 base, V lost 5 bases, and 6 bases had no gene match. This CDR3 comprises 15 residues. From germline, CDR1 is MNHEY and CDR2 SMNVEV (reference sequence). DNA for the CDR3: TGTGCCAGCAGTCCAAGGACAGGGGAGTCCTACGAGCAGTACTTC. Translated, it gives CASSPRTGESYEQYF.

Only a few counts were recorded for this clonotype. V is TRBV7-3 and J is TRBJ1-2, with D perhaps matching TRBD1 (6 bases). V was trimmed by 7 bases and J by 4 bases, leaving 19 bases between them. Germline loops: CDR1 SGHTA, CDR2 FQGTGA. The CDR3 covers 15 residues. CDR3 nucleotides: TGTGCCAGCACCCTAGTAGGGGGGGCTACCTATGGCTACACCTTC. It translates to CASTLVGGATYGYTF.

This clonotype was recorded only once. A read error may account for a junction end that differs from germline. The chain carries TRBV12-3 or TRBV12-4 and TRBJ2-1; TRBD2 is a possible D gene (5 bases). This CDR3 is 13 amino acids long. CDR3 DNA sequence: TGTGCCGGCAGTTCCCGGGGAAACAATGAGCAGTTCTTC. Translating it yields CAGSSRGNNEQFF.